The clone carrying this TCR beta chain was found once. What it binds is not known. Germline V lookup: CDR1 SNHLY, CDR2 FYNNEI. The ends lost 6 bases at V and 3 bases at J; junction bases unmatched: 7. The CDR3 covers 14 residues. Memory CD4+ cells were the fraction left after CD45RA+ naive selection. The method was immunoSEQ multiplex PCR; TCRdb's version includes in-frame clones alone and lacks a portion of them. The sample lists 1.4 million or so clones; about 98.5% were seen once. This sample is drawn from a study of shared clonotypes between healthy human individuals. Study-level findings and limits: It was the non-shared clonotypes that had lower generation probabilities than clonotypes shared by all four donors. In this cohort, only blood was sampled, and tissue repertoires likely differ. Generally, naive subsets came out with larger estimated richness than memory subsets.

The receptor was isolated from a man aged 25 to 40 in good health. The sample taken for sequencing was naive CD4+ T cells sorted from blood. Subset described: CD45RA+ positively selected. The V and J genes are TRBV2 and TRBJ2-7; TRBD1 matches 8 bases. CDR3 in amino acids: CASRRQGKNYEQYF. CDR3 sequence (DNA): TGTGCCAGCAGAAGACAGGGGAAGAACTACGAGCAGTACTTC.